The 14 T cell receptor beta chains given below trace back to one sample, sequenced in a study of molecular identifiers for immune sequencing clone quantification (dated by TCRdb to 2017 to 2018). The method was PCR. Sequenced on a NextSeq 500. Starting from the raw public reads, TCRdb applied fastp trimming at Q25, assembled clones with MiXCR and retained in-frame beta chains. Each CDR3 protein gets just one entry, which takes the most common genes and DNA from the rows behind it. Within this sample are around 470,000 distinct CDR3 sequences, with 25% of them counted one time only. Of the sample, about 0.75% falls within the top ten clones. Sequenced: naive CD8+ T cells from blood, with Jurkat cell RNA spiked in. The label giving this sample's cell subset or site can be read as: FACS-sorted CD8+CD4-CCR7+CD45RA+ naive T cells. The origin of the receptors is a human donor in good health. Some libraries in this study had Jurkat cell RNA spiked in.

Note on this clonotype: Compared with germline, one end of the junction differs, possibly owing to a read error. The chain uses TRBV20-1 and TRBJ2-2; D may be TRBD1 (6 bases). CDR1 is DFQATT, CDR2 SNEGSKA, per germline (reference sequence). The CDR3 is 18 residues long. The CDR3 reads CSARDVQGKAPITGALFF. The CDR3 DNA follows: TGCAGTGCTAGAGATGTCCAGGGGAAAGCTCCGATCACCGGGGCGCTGTTTTTT.

The rearrangement links TRBV27 to TRBJ2-7, with D tentatively TRBD1 (6 bases). Trimming pared 4 bases from V and 3 bases from J, leaving 13 bases between. The CDR3 is made up of 14 amino acids. The germline gives CDR1 MNHEY, CDR2 SMNVEV (reference sequence). The CDR3 is CASSYEGQHYEQYF. CDR3 coding DNA: TGTGCCAGCAGTTATGAAGGACAGCACTACGAGCAGTACTTC.

The chain uses TRBV12-3 or TRBV12-4 and TRBJ2-1; D is ambiguous. V was trimmed by 5 bases and J by 4 bases, leaving 9 bases between them. CDR3 size: 13 residues. The CDR3 sequence: CASSAPGYNEQFF. The CDR3 bases are TGTGCCAGCAGTGCCCCCGGATACAATGAGCAGTTCTTC.

This clonotype showed up just once. The chain links TRBV18 to TRBJ2-5; tentatively, D is TRBD1 (5 bases). The CDR3 is 13 amino acids. V gave up 3 bases and J gave up 4 bases, with 9 bases separating them. Per germline, CDR1 KGHSH and CDR2 LQKENI. CDR3 loop: CASSPWTTETQYF. The DNA for the CDR3 is TGTGCCAGCTCACCTTGGACAACAGAGACCCAGTACTTC.

There are a few counts of this clonotype. V and J are TRBV20-1 and TRBJ2-3; 13 bases fit TRBD2. The CDR3 runs to 16 residues. The germline CDR1 and CDR2 sequences are DFQATT and SNEGSKA (reference sequence). V lost 5 bases and J lost 0; bases outside the gene matches: 5. Here the CDR3 DNA reads TGCAGTGCTCGCTGGGGACTAGCGGGGAGCACAGATACGCAGTATTTT. Amino acids: CSARWGLAGSTDTQYF.

As concerns this clonotype: The conserved phenylalanine or tryptophan normally closing the CDR3 is absent here, so this likely arose from a read error. This chain joins TRBV7-6 and TRBJ1-4, with D tentatively TRBD1 (5 bases). Germline loops: CDR1 SGHVS, CDR2 FNYEAQ. The CDR3 length is 18 residues. Trimming removed 1 base at V and 8 bases at J, with 23 bases between. This CDR3 is CASSLGRGVGEYWEKLFI. The CDR3 nucleotides are TGTGCCAGCAGCTTAGGACGAGGGGTAGGGGAATATTGGGAAAAACTGTTTATT.

This clonotype was recorded a few times. CDR3 sequence (DNA): TGCAGTGCTATAGCGGGGGTCAACTCCTACGAGCAGTACTTC. Protein product: CSAIAGVNSYEQYF. V is TRBV20-1 and J is TRBJ2-7; 9 nucleotides match TRBD2. With 4 bases clipped from V and 0 bases from J, the junction kept 4 bases outside the gene matches. CDR3 length: 14 residues. CDR1 and CDR2 (germline): DFQATT, SNEGSKA (reference sequence).

This clonotype was picked up many times. This chain connects TRBV4-1 to TRBJ1-2, with TRBD1 matching over 8 bases. Germline CDR1 MGHRA, CDR2 YSYEKL. There are 15 residues in the CDR3. J gave up 2 bases and V 0 bases, and 2 bases lay outside the gene matches. The CDR3 region has the DNA TGCGCCAGCAGCCAAGAGGACAGGGCGAACTATGGCTACACCTTC. Its translation is CASSQEDRANYGYTF.

This clonotype was observed at least ten times. The gene calls are TRBV4-1 and TRBJ2-1; D is perhaps TRBD2 (6 bases). The germline CDR1 and CDR2 sequences are MGHRA and YSYEKL. The CDR3 spans 15 residues. The V and J ends lost 1 base and 1 base respectively, with 8 bases between them. The chain's CDR3 is CASSQVLASYNEQFF. CDR3 DNA sequence: TGCGCCAGCAGCCAAGTCCTAGCGTCCTACAATGAGCAGTTCTTC.

The chain has TRBV3-2 and TRBJ2-5; the table's D call, TRBD2, was not checked against the DNA. TRBV3-2 corresponds to a pseudogene. The CDR3 runs to 16 residues. The CDR3 is CASRKTSGRYQETQYF. Here the CDR3 DNA reads TGTGCCAGCAGGAAAACTAGCGGCCGGTACCAAGAGACCCAGTACTTC.

The genes are TRBV14 and TRBJ2-7; D remains ambiguous. Trimming took off 3 bases at V and 7 bases at J, with 13 bases between the two ends. The CDR3 contains 13 residues. The germline V gene has CDR1 SGHDN and CDR2 FVKESK. CDR3 residues: CASSQLGGWEQYF. The CDR3 DNA is TGTGCCAGCAGCCAGTTGGGCGGTTGGGAGCAGTACTTC. Full variable domain (rest looked up from reference TRBV14 and TRBJ2-7): EAGVTQFPSHSVIEKGQTVTLRCDPISGHDNLYWYRRVMGKEIKFLLHFVKESKQDESGMPNNRFLAERTGGTYSTLKVQPAELEDSGVYFCASSQLGGWEQYFGPGTRLTVT.

This clonotype was detected only a few times. The V gene is TRBV3-1, the J gene TRBJ2-2; 11 nucleotides align to TRBD1. The germline V gene has CDR1 LGHDT and CDR2 YNNKEL (reference sequence). The CDR3 runs 20 residues. Losses at the gene ends were 3 bases for V and 5 bases for J; bases not matched to a gene: 17. DNA of the CDR3: TGTGCCAGCAGCCAGGGATTTTGGACAGGGGGCGCGGGGGATACCGGGGAGCTGTTTTTT. Amino acid sequence: CASSQGFWTGGAGDTGELFF.

The chain carries TRBV10-3 and TRBJ1-4; D ambiguous. Germline V gives CDR1 ENHRY, CDR2 SYGVKD. The CDR3 runs to 13 residues. V was shortened by 3 bases and J by 8 bases, with 10 bases between the two germline ends. CDR3: CAISDPGLEKLFF. The CDR3, as DNA: TGTGCCATCAGTGATCCCGGACTAGAAAAACTGTTTTTT.

The chain links TRBV27 to TRBJ2-1; 12 positions match TRBD2. After removal of 6 bases from V and 1 base from J, the junction contained 7 bases not matched to a gene. The germline gives CDR1 MNHEY, CDR2 SMNVEV (reference sequence). The CDR3 runs to 17 residues. CDR3 amino acids: CASSDGLAGSSYNEQFF. CDR3 DNA sequence: TGTGCCAGCAGCGATGGACTAGCGGGAAGTTCCTACAATGAGCAGTTCTTC.